Below are 27 T cell receptor beta chains sequenced from a single sample in a study of human thymus T cells. The thymus tissue came from resections taken during corrective heart surgery. The protocol was immunoSEQ multiplex PCR, while the TCRdb copy is restricted to in-frame clones and leaves out a portion. The sample lists tens of thousands of clones; roughly 96% were seen once. Sequencing was done on a sample of thymus tissue. Receptor source: a girl less than two years old with a congenital heart defect but otherwise immunologically healthy.

The rearrangement joins TRBV4-3 to TRBJ2-7; TRBD1 might be the D (5 bases). Germline values: CDR1 LGHNA, CDR2 YSLEER. This CDR3 region has 11 residues. Trimming took off 3 bases at V and 10 bases at J, with 10 bases between the two ends. The chain's CDR3 is CASSQGRKQYF. For the CDR3, the DNA is TGCGCCAGCAGCCAGGGGCGTAAACAGTACTTC.

The CDR3 nucleotides are TGTGCCAGCAGTTTATACCCCTGGACTGTAGAAGATACGCAGTATTTT. Translated, it gives CASSLYPWTVEDTQYF. V is TRBV27 and J is TRBJ2-3, with a weak D call TRBD2 (5 bases). V was pared by 1 base and J by 5 bases, with 16 bases between. Per the germline V gene, CDR1 is MNHEY and CDR2 is SMNVEV (reference sequence). CDR3 size: 16 residues.

This chain uses TRBV9 with TRBJ2-5; D ambiguous. Germline V gives CDR1 SGDLS, CDR2 YYNGEE. This CDR3 has 14 residues. Trimming pared 0 bases from V and 5 bases from J, leaving 11 bases between. The CDR3 is CASSVGRRAETQYF. The DNA for the CDR3 is TGTGCCAGCAGCGTAGGGAGAAGGGCGGAGACCCAGTACTTC. Variable domain in full (rest from reference TRBV9 and TRBJ2-5): DSGVTQTPKHLITATGQRVTLRCSPRSGDLSVYWYQQSLDQGLQFLIQYYNGEERAKGNILERFSAQQFPDLHSELNLSSLELGDSALYFCASSVGRRAETQYFGPGTRLLVL.

The rearrangement links TRBV5-6 to TRBJ1-4; TRBD1 aligns across 7 bases. This CDR3 is built from 15 residues. Germline CDR1 reads SGHDT; CDR2 reads YYEEEE. The trim removed 5 bases at V and 0 bases at J, leaving 4 bases unmatched. The DNA for the CDR3 is TGTGCCAGCAGGGACAGGAGCTCAACTAATGAAAAACTGTTTTTT. This gives the protein CASRDRSSTNEKLFF. Using reference TRBV5-6 and TRBJ1-4 for the parts outside the CDR3, the full variable domain is DAGVTQSPTHLIKTRGQQVTLRCSPKSGHDTVSWYQQALGQGPQFIFQYYEEEERQRGNFPDRFSGHQFPNYSSELNVNALLLGDSALYLCASRDRSSTNEKLFFGSGTQLSVL.

This clone has just one count. The gene calls are TRBV7-9 and TRBJ1-2; D is undetermined. This CDR3 has 18 residues. CDR1 is SEHNR and CDR2 is FQNEAQ in the germline V gene (reference sequence). V was pared by 5 bases and J by 0 bases, with 22 bases between. The CDR3 loop reads CASSHRAAAVPSNYGYTF. CDR3 DNA: TGTGCCAGCAGCCACCGGGCGGCCGCCGTTCCCTCTAACTATGGCTACACCTTC.

This rearrangement joins TRBV6-5 to TRBJ1-1; D unclear. CDR1 is MNHEY, CDR2 SVGAGI, per germline. V lost 0 bases and J 1 base, leaving 9 bases between the germline ends. This CDR3 has 15 residues. This chain's CDR3 is CASSYSPDANTEAFF. The CDR3 coding sequence is TGTGCCAGCAGTTACTCTCCAGACGCGAACACTGAAGCTTTCTTT.

V and J are TRBV19 and TRBJ1-4; D is ambiguous. Germline CDR1 is LNHDA and CDR2 is SQIVND (reference sequence). The CDR3 has 17 amino acids. Trimming took off 0 bases at V and 5 bases at J, with 16 bases between the two ends. CDR3 region: CASSIDFKGGLNEKLFF. The CDR3 DNA is TGTGCCAGTAGTATAGACTTCAAAGGCGGGCTCAATGAAAAACTGTTTTTT.

The CDR3 nucleotides are TGCAGCGTTGCGGAGAATCCGAACACCGGGGAGCTGTTTTTT. Translated, it gives CSVAENPNTGELFF. The rearrangement joins TRBV29-1 to TRBJ2-2; D gene unclear. The CDR3 consists of 14 residues. Trimming cost V 4 bases and J 0 bases, with 9 bases left between them. Germline V CDR1 and CDR2: SQVTM, ANQGSEA.

The chain joins TRBV9 to TRBJ2-5; D unclear. The CDR3 has 13 amino acids. The V end lost 3 bases, the J end lost 6 bases, and 12 bases lay between the germline ends. Per the germline V gene, CDR1 is SGDLS and CDR2 is YYNGEE. CDR3 bases: TGTGCCAGCAGCGAATCCAATGATAAGACCCAGTACTTC. Protein: CASSESNDKTQYF.

The chain carries TRBV5-6 and TRBJ2-7; no clear D gene. The CDR3 contains 15 residues. Looked up from germline, CDR1 is SGHDT and CDR2 is YYEEEE. V lost 0 bases and J 2 bases, leaving 12 bases between the germline ends. The CDR3 protein is CASSLGFPSPYEQYF. CDR3 DNA: TGTGCCAGCAGCTTGGGCTTCCCTTCTCCCTACGAGCAGTACTTC. The complete variable domain, with remaining parts taken from reference TRBV5-6 and TRBJ2-7, reads DAGVTQSPTHLIKTRGQQVTLRCSPKSGHDTVSWYQQALGQGPQFIFQYYEEEERQRGNFPDRFSGHQFPNYSSELNVNALLLGDSALYLCASSLGFPSPYEQYFGPGTRLTVT.

The rearrangement joins TRBV28 to TRBJ1-2; tentatively, D is TRBD1 (5 bases). Per germline, CDR1 MDHEN and CDR2 SYDVKM. The CDR3 totals 14 residues. Trimming removed 7 bases from V and 7 bases from J, with 19 bases in between. The DNA of the CDR3 is TGTGCCAGCATTTCCTTAGGGGTGGAAGCTGGCTACACCTTC. This codes for CASISLGVEAGYTF.

The chain has TRBV15 and TRBJ1-5; D perhaps matches TRBD1 (5 bases). This CDR3 contains 17 residues. Deletions cut 3 bases from V and 4 bases from J, with 19 bases between. The germline gives CDR1 LNHNV, CDR2 YYDKDF (reference sequence). The DNA for the CDR3 is TGTGCCACCAGCAGGGACCAGGGCCGTGGCCTGAATCAGCCCCAGCATTTT. Translating it yields CATSRDQGRGLNQPQHF.

This sequence joins TRBV4-1 and TRBJ2-3, with D perhaps matching TRBD2 (6 bases). The germline CDR1 and CDR2 sequences are MGHRA and YSYEKL. There are 21 residues in the CDR3. Trimming took 1 base from V and 2 from J, leaving 28 bases between them. The CDR3 nucleotides read TGCGCCAGCAGCCAAGCTTGGTCTAGCGTGGGGGGAAATACAAACACAGATACGCAGTATTTT. It codes for CASSQAWSSVGGNTNTDTQYF.

The genes are TRBV5-4 and TRBJ2-1; D uncertain. Germline V gene sequence: CDR1 SGHNT, CDR2 YYREEE (reference sequence). V was pared by 0 bases and J by 8 bases, with 3 bases between. CDR3 length: 11 residues. The CDR3 is CASSLDHEQFF. CDR3 DNA: TGTGCCAGCAGCTTGGACCATGAGCAGTTCTTC. Using reference TRBV5-4 and TRBJ2-1 for the parts outside the CDR3, the full variable domain is ETGVTQSPTHLIKTRGQQVTLRCSSQSGHNTVSWYQQALGQGPQFIFQYYREEENGRGNFPPRFSGLQFPNYSSELNVNALELDDSALYLCASSLDHEQFFGPGTRLTVL.

This chain uses TRBV19 with TRBJ1-1; no firm D call. This CDR3 region has 14 residues. Germline V gene sequence: CDR1 LNHDA, CDR2 SQIVND (reference sequence). V was clipped by 5 bases and J by 1 base, with 11 bases between them. This CDR3 is CASSYRGRNTEAFF. The CDR3, as DNA: TGTGCCAGTAGTTATCGTGGGAGGAACACTGAAGCTTTCTTT.

The genes are TRBV14 and TRBJ1-2, with no clear D. CDR1 is SGHDN and CDR2 is FVKESK in the germline V gene. The CDR3 sequence is 13 residues long. Between the trimmed V and J ends, which lost 0 bases and 8 bases, there was a span of 10 bases. The CDR3 nucleotides are TGTGCCAGCAGCCAAGATCCCGGGTGGGGCTACACCTTC. It translates to CASSQDPGWGYTF.

Comment on this clone: One end of the junction does not line up with germline, which may come from a read error. This chain joins TRBV5-1 and TRBJ2-7, with D maybe TRBD2 (6 bases). Germline CDR1 SGHRS, CDR2 YFSETQ. This CDR3 is built from 15 residues. The CDR3 sequence: CTSSLVVGRNYEQYF. CDR3 DNA sequence: TGCACCAGCAGCTTGGTTGTCGGGAGAAACTACGAGCAGTACTTC.

V and J are TRBV11-2 and TRBJ2-7; D may correspond to TRBD1 or TRBD2 (5 bases each). The CDR3 has 15 residues. V shed 5 bases and J shed 4 bases, with 18 bases lying between them. CDR1 and CDR2 (germline): SGHAT, FQNNGV. The CDR3 is CASSPCRDRTYEQYF. The CDR3 DNA sequence: TGTGCCAGCAGCCCCTGCCGGGACCGAACATACGAGCAGTACTTC.

The chain employs TRBV18 and TRBJ2-1, with 11 bases that match TRBD2. The germline CDR1 and CDR2 sequences are KGHSH and LQKENI. J was trimmed by 7 bases and V by 3 bases; bases with no gene match: 5. The CDR3 sequence is 15 residues long. Here the CDR3 DNA reads TGTGCCAGCTCACCCATTAGCGGGAGGGTTAATGAGCAGTTCTTC. Translation gives CASSPISGRVNEQFF.

V is TRBV25-1 and J is TRBJ2-3; D is unresolved. The germline gives CDR1 MGHDK, CDR2 SYGVNS. This CDR3 is 17 amino acids long. Trimming took 2 bases from V and 2 from J, leaving 17 bases between them. The CDR3 coding sequence is TGTGCCAGCAGTGAAATCTGGCTAGGCAGTACCACAGATACGCAGTATTTT. Its translation is CASSEIWLGSTTDTQYF. The full variable domain, completed using reference TRBV25-1 and TRBJ2-3, is EADIYQTPRYLVIGTGKKITLECSQTMGHDKMYWYQQDPGMELHLIHYSYGVNSTEKGDLSSESTVSRIRTEHFPLTLESARPSHTSQYLCASSEIWLGSTTDTQYFGPGTRLTVL.

The chain links TRBV9 to TRBJ2-3; a possible D gene is TRBD2 (6 bases). In germline, CDR1 is SGDLS, CDR2 YYNGEE. V was shortened by 0 bases and J by 0 bases, with 8 bases between the two germline ends. There are 15 residues in the CDR3. CDR3 DNA sequence: TGTGCCAGCAGCGTAGGGAGCGGGAGCACAGATACGCAGTATTTT. It translates to CASSVGSGSTDTQYF. Full variable domain (outside the CDR3, taken from reference TRBV9 and TRBJ2-3): DSGVTQTPKHLITATGQRVTLRCSPRSGDLSVYWYQQSLDQGLQFLIQYYNGEERAKGNILERFSAQQFPDLHSELNLSSLELGDSALYFCASSVGSGSTDTQYFGPGTRLTVL.

The chain couples TRBV7-9 to TRBJ2-7; 7 bases agree with TRBD1. Germline V gene data show CDR1 as SEHNR and CDR2 as FQNEAQ (reference sequence). CDR3 size: 16 residues. The junction had 8 bases not matched to a gene; V was cut back by 3 bases and J by 0 bases. The CDR3 sequence is CASSFSQGVGSYEQYF. DNA of the CDR3: TGTGCCAGCAGCTTCTCTCAGGGGGTGGGCTCCTACGAGCAGTACTTC.

The chain joins TRBV6-5 to TRBJ2-5; D possibly uses TRBD1 or TRBD2 (5 bases each). Trimming took off 5 bases at V and 5 bases at J, with 18 bases between the two ends. The CDR3 extends over 15 amino acids. The V gene's germline CDR1 is MNHEY and CDR2 SVGAGI. The CDR3 nucleotides read TGTGCCAGCAGTCCTGTTTGGGACGCTGTCGAGACCCAGTACTTC. It translates to CASSPVWDAVETQYF.

This chain joins TRBV13 and TRBJ2-5, with unresolved D. The ends were cut back, 2 bases at V and 3 bases at J, with 10 bases in the middle. Germline V gene sequence: CDR1 PRHDT, CDR2 FYEKMQ (reference sequence). CDR3 length equals 14 residues. The CDR3 loop reads CASSLSPGKETQYF. Written as DNA, the CDR3 is TGTGCCAGCAGCTTATCCCCCGGAAAAGAGACCCAGTACTTC.

The chain couples TRBV7-2 to TRBJ2-5; D may correspond to TRBD1 or TRBD2 (6 bases each). Germline V gene data show CDR1 as SGHTA and CDR2 as FQGNSA. CDR3 length: 18 residues. Trimming cost V 6 bases and J 5 bases, with 28 bases left between them. The CDR3 here is CASSYWGAGPHNAETQYF. The CDR3 nucleotides read TGTGCCAGCAGTTATTGGGGGGCGGGACCCCATAATGCGGAGACCCAGTACTTC.

The CDR3 sequence is CASSFGGTDTQYF. CDR3 in DNA: TGTGCCAGCAGTTTTGGGGGGACGGATACGCAGTATTTT. This chain connects TRBV27 to TRBJ2-3; maybe TRBD2 (6 bases). Germline CDR1 is MNHEY and CDR2 is SMNVEV (reference sequence). This CDR3 comprises 13 residues. V lost 3 bases to trimming and J lost 6 bases, with 10 bases between them.

The chain joins TRBV2 to TRBJ1-4; D unresolved. Germline V CDR1 and CDR2: SNHLY, FYNNEI. The CDR3 has 16 residues. The V end lost 5 bases, the J end lost 4 bases, and 17 bases lay between the germline ends. CDR3 residues: CASSLITDPLNEKLFF. In nucleotides, the CDR3 is TGTGCCAGCAGTCTTATCACGGATCCTCTTAATGAAAAACTGTTTTTT.